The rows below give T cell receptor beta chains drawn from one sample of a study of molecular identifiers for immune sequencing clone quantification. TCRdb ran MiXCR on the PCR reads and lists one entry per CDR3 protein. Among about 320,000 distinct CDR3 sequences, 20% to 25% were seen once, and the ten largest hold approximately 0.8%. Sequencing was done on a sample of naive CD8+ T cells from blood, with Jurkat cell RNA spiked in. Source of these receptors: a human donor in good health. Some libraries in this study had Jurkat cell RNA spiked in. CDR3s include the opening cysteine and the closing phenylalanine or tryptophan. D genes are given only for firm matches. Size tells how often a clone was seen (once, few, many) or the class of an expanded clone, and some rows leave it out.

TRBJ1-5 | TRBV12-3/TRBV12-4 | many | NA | TGTGCCAGCAGCCCGGGGACCTCCAGCAATCAGCCCCAGCATTTT | CASSPGTSSNQPQHF
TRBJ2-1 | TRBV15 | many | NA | TGTGCCACAGGGGGGGGAAGGGCCCCTACGAATGAGCAGTTCTTC | CATGGGRAPTNEQFF
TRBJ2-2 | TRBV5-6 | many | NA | TGTGCCAGCAGTCCTGGCACCGGGGAGCTGTTTTTT | CASSPGTGELFF
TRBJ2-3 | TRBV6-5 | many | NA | TGTGCCAGCAGCCCCGAGTTTTATACGCAGTATTTT | CASSPEFYTQYF
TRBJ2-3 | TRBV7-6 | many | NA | TGTGCCAGCAGCTCGATGCGGGGCCTTATGGGCACAGATACGCAGTATTTT | CASSSMRGLMGTDTQYF
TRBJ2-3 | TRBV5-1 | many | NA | TGCGCCAGCAGCTTTTTCGGGGGAGACACAGATACGCAGTATTTT | CASSFFGGDTDTQYF
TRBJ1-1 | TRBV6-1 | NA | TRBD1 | TGTGCCAGCAGTGAGGGACAGGGGAACACTGAAGCTTCCTTT | CASSEGQGNTEASF
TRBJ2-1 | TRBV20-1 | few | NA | TGCAGTGCTCGAAGGCCTGACAATGAGCAGTTCTTC | CSARRPDNEQFF
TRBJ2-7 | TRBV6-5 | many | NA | TGTGCCAGCAGCCCCTCCGCCGGATCCGACGAGCAGTACTTC | CASSPSAGSDEQYF
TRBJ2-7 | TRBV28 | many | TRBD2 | TGTGCCAGCAGTTTACCCCTGACTAGCGGGGGGGTCTACGAGCAGTACTTC | CASSLPLTSGGVYEQYF
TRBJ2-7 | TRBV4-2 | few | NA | TGTGCCAGCAGCCAGATCGGGGGCAGGGCGGCCTACGAGCAGTACTTC | CASSQIGGRAAYEQYF
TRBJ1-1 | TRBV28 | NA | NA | TGTGCCAGCAGTAAGCACGTTCCGAACACTGAAGCTTTCTTT | CASSKHVPNTEAFF
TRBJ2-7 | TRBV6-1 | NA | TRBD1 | TGTGCCAGCAGTATCGGACAGGGCGACGAGCAGTACTTC | CASSIGQGDEQYF
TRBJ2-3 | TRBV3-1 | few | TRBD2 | TGTGCCAGCAGCCAGGGACTAGCGGGGGGGATTATCTACAGCACAGATACGCAGTATTTT | CASSQGLAGGIIYSTDTQYF
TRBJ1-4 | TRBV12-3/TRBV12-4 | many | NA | TGTGCCAGCAACACAGGAGCGGCTAATGAAAAACTGTTTTTT | CASNTGAANEKLFF
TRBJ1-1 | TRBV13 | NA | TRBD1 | TGTGCCGGCAGCTTCGACAGGGGGCGCGGAGCTTTCTTT | CAGSFDRGRGAFF
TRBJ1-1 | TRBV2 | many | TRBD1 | TGTGCCAGCAGTGAAGCCACAGGGGGCGATTGGAACACTGAAGCTTTCTTT | CASSEATGGDWNTEAFF
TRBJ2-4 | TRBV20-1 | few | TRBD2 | TGCAGTGCTAGGGGGGAGCGGGAGATAGCCAAAAACATTCAGTACTTC | CSARGEREIAKNIQYF
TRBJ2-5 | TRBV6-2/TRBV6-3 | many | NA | TGTGCCAGCCGGTTGTTAGGATTCGGAGAGACCCAGTACTTC | CASRLLGFGETQYF
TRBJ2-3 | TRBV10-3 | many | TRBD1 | TGTGCCATCAGTTCCTGGGACAGGGGAAACTTTAACACAGATACGCAGTATTTT | CAISSWDRGNFNTDTQYF
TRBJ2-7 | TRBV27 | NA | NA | TGTGCCAGCAGTTCATCGACAGAAGGGAACGAGCAGTACTTC | CASSSSTEGNEQYF
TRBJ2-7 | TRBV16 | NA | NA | TGTGCCAGCAGCCAGGCGGGGCTCACCTACGAGCAGTACTTC | CASSQAGLTYEQYF
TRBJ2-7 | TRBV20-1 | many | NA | TGCAGTGCTCGACTGACTAGTGAGTACGAGCAGTACTTC | CSARLTSEYEQYF
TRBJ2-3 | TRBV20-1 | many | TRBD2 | TGCAGTGCTAGGGCCTGGCCGGGACTAGCTCTCACAGATACGCAGTATTTT | CSARAWPGLALTDTQYF
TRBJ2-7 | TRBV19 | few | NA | TGTGCCAGTAGTCCAACAGCGGTGGGCGAGCAGTACTTC | CASSPTAVGEQYF
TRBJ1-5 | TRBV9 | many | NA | TGTGCCAGCAGCGTAGGGACGGAATATCAGCCCCAGCATTTT | CASSVGTEYQPQHF
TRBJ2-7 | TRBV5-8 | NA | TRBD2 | TGTGCCAGCAGCTGGACCGGGACTAACGGGATCGGTGAGCAGTACTTC | CASSWTGTNGIGEQYF
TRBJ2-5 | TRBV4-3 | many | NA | TGCGCCAGCAGCCAGGGGGTTGGGGTCCAAGAGACCCAGTACTTC | CASSQGVGVQETQYF
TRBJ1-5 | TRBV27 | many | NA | TGTGCCAGCAGTACCTCTCTTGGTCAGCCCCAGCATTTT | CASSTSLGQPQHF
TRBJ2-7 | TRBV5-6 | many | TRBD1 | TGTGCCAGCAGCTACCCGGGACAGAACTACGAGCAGTACTTC | CASSYPGQNYEQYF
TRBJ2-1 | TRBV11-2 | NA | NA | TGTGCCAGCAGCTTAGGTCAGGGCAGGGTTTACAATGAGCAGTTCTTC | CASSLGQGRVYNEQFF
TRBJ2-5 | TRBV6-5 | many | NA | TGTGCCATTAGACCCGCCGGCTACTTC | CAIRPAGYF
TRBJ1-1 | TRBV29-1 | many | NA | TGCAGCGTTGAGGTCGAAAACACTGAAGCTTTCTTT | CSVEVENTEAFF
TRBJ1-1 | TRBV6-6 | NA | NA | TGTGCCAGCGGGACGGATGACTGGATCCAGAACACTGAAGCTTTCTTT | CASGTDDWIQNTEAFF
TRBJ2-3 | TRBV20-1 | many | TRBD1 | TGCAGTGCCCGACAGGGCCCAATCACAGATACGCAGTATTTT | CSARQGPITDTQYF
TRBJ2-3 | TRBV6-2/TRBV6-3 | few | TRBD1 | TGTGCCAGCAGACTCCTGGACAGGGAAGGGGATACGCAGTATTTT | CASRLLDREGDTQYF
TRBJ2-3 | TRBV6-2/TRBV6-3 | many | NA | TGTGCCAGCACCAGACTAGTCTTTCCAGATACGCAGTATTTT | CASTRLVFPDTQYF
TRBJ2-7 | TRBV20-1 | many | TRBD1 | TGCAGTGCTAGAGAGGACAGGGGCTACGAGCAGTACTTC | CSAREDRGYEQYF
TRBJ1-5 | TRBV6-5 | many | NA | TGTGCCAGCAGTTACTTTGGAGGGCCCCAGCATTTT | CASSYFGGPQHF
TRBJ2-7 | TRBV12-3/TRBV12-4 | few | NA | TGTGCCAGCAGCCCGCAGGGGCTGTACGAGCAGTACTTC | CASSPQGLYEQYF
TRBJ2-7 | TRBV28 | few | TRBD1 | TGTGCCAGCAGTTTGACAGGGGGCGCGTCCGAGCAGTACTTC | CASSLTGGASEQYF
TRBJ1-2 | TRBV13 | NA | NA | TGTACCAGCAGCGTCGCCCACAAGGATGGCTACACCTTC | CTSSVAHKDGYTF
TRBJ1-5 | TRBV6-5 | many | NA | TGTGCCAGCAGTTTATCAATGTATCAGCCCCAGCATTTT | CASSLSMYQPQHF
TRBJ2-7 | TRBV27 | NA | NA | TGTGCCAGCAGTTTTGAGGGGGGGACCTACGAGCAGTACTTC | CASSFEGGTYEQYF
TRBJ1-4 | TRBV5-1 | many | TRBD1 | TGCGCCAGCCGGGACAGGGCTAATGAAAAACTGTTTTTT | CASRDRANEKLFF
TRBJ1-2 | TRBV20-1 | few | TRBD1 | TGCAGTGCTAGTTGGGACAGGGCGGTCTATGGCTACACCTTC | CSASWDRAVYGYTF
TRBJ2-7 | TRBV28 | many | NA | TGTGCCAGCAGTGAAGGGCTCGGGACACTCAACTACGAGCAGTACTTC | CASSEGLGTLNYEQYF
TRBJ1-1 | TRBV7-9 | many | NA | TGTGCCAGCAGCTTAGCGCTTTTGGGAGGGGAGGAAGCTTTCTTT | CASSLALLGGEEAFF
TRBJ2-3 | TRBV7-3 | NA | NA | TGTGCCAGCAGCTTAAAAGGCCCCGGGGATACGCAGTATTTT | CASSLKGPGDTQYF
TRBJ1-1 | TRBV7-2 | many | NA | TGTGCCAGCGGCCAAACCATGAACACTGAAGCTTTCTTT | CASGQTMNTEAFF
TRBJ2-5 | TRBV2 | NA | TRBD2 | TGTGCCAGCAGGGAGCCAGCGGGACGGATTCAAGAGATCCAGTACTTC | CASREPAGRIQEIQYF
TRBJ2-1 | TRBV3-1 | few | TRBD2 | TGTGCCAGCAGCCAGGATCGTTTGACGGGAGGGCCCTATGAGCAGTTCTTC | CASSQDRLTGGPYEQFF
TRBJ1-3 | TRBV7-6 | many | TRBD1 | TGTGCCAGCAGCTTGGGGACAGACTCTGGAAACACCATATATTTT | CASSLGTDSGNTIYF
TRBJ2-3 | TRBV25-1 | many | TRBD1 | TGTGCCAGCAGTGAACGGGACAGGGCAACAGATACGCAGTATTTT | CASSERDRATDTQYF